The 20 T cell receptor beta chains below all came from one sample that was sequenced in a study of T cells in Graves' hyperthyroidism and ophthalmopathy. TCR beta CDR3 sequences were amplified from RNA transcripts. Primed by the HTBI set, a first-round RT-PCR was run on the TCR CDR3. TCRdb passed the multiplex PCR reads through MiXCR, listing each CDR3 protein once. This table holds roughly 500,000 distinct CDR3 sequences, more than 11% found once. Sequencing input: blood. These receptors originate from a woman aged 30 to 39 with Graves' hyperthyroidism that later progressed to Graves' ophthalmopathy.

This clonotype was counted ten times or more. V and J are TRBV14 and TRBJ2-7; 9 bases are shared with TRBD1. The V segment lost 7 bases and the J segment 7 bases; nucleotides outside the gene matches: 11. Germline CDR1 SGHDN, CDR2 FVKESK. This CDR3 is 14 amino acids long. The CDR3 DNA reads TGTGCCAGCATGCGAGGACAGGGGTTAGGTGAGCAGTACTTC. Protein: CASMRGQGLGEQYF.

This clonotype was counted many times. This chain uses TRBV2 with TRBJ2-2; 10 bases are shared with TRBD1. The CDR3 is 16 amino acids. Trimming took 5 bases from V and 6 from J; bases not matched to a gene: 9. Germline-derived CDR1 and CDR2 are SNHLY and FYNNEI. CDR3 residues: CASSQPGTGEAGELFF. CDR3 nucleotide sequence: TGTGCCAGCAGTCAACCCGGGACAGGGGAGGCCGGGGAGCTGTTTTTT.

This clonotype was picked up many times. CDR3 amino acids: CASSQGTNEKLFF. In DNA form, the CDR3 reads TGTGCCAGCAGCCAAGGAACTAATGAAAAACTGTTTTTT. This chain joins TRBV3-1 and TRBJ1-4, with D uncertain. Trimming removed 1 base from V and 1 base from J, with 1 base in between. The germline V gene encodes CDR1 LGHDT and CDR2 YNNKEL (reference sequence). The CDR3 length is 13 residues.

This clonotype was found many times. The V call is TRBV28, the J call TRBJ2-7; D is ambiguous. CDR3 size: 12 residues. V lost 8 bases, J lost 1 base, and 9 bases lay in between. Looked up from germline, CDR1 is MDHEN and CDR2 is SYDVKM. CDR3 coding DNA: TGTGCCAGCTATGGCACTTCCTACGAGCAGTACTTC. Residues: CASYGTSYEQYF.

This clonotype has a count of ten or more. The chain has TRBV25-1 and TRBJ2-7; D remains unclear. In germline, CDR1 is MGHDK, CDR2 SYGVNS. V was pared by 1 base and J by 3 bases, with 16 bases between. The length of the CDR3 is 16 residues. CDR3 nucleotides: TGTGCCAGCAGTGAATTCGGACCCGGACCGAACTACGAGCAGTACTTC. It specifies CASSEFGPGPNYEQYF.

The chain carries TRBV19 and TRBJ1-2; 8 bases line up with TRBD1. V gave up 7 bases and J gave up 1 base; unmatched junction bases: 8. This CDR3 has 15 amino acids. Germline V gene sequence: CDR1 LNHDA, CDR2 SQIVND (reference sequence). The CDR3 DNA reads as TGTGCCAGTACAGGGCAGGGGGCCTATAACTATGGCTACACCTTC. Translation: CASTGQGAYNYGYTF.

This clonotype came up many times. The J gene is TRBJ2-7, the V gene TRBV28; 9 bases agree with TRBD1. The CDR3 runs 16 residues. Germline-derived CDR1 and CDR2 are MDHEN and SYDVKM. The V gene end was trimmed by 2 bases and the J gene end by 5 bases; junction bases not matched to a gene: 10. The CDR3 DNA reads TGTGCCAGCAGTTTACCTCCGGGACAGGGTTTCCACGAGCAGTACTTC. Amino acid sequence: CASSLPPGQGFHEQYF.

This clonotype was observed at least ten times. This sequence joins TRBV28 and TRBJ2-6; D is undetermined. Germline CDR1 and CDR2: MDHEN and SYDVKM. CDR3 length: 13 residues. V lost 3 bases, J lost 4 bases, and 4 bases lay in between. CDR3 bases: TGTGCCAGCAGTTTGGGAGGGGCCAACGTCCTGACTTTC. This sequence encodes CASSLGGANVLTF.

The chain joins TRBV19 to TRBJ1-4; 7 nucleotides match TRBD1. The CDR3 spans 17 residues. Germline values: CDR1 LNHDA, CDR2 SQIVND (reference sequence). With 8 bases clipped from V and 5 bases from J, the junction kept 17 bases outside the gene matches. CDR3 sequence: CASRKSFGTASNEKLFF. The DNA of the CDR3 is TGTGCCAGTCGCAAATCTTTTGGGACAGCTTCGAATGAAAAACTGTTTTTT.

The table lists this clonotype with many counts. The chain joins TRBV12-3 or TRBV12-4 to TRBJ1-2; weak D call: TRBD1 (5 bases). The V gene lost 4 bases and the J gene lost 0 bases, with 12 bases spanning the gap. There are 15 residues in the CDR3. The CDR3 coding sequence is TGTGCCAGCAGTTCCACCCAACAGGCTAACTATGGCTACACCTTC. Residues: CASSSTQQANYGYTF.

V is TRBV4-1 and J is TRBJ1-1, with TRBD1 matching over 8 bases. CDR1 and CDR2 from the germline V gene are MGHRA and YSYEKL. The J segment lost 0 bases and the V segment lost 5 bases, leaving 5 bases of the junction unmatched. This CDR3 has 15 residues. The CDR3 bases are TGCGCCAGCAGCACCCGGGACAGGTTGAACACTGAAGCTTTCTTT. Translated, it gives CASSTRDRLNTEAFF.

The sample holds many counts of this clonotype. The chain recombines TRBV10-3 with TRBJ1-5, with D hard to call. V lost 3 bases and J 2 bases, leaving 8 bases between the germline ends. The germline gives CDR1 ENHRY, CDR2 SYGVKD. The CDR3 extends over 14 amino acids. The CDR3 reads CAISDSEGNQPQHF. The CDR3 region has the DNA TGTGCCATCAGTGACAGCGAAGGCAATCAGCCCCAGCATTTT.

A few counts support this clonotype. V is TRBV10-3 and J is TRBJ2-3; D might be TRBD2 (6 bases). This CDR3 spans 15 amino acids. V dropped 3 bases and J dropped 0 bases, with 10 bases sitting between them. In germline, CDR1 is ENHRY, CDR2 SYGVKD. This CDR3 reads CAISEGGFSTDTQYF. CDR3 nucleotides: TGTGCCATCAGTGAAGGAGGGTTCAGCACAGATACGCAGTATTTT.

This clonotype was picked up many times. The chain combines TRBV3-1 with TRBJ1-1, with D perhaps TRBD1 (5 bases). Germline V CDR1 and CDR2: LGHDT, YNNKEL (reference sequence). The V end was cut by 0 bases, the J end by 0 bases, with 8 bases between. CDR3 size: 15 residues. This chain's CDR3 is CASSQEGTLNTEAFF. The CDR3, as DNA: TGTGCCAGCAGCCAAGAGGGGACCTTGAACACTGAAGCTTTCTTT.

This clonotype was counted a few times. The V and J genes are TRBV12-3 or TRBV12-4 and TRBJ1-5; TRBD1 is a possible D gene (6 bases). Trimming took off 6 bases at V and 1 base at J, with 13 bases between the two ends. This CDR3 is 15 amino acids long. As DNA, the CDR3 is TGTGCCAGCAGATCAGGGGTGGGAAGCAATCAGCCCCAGCATTTT. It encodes CASRSGVGSNQPQHF.

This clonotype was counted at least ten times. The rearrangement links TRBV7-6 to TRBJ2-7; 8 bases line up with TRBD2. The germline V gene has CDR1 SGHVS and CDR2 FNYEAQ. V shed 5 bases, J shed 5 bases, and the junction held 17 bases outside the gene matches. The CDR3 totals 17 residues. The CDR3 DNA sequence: TGTGCCAGCAGCCCTAGGTACGGGAGGGCCCGTCGTCACGAGCAGTACTTC. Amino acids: CASSPRYGRARRHEQYF.

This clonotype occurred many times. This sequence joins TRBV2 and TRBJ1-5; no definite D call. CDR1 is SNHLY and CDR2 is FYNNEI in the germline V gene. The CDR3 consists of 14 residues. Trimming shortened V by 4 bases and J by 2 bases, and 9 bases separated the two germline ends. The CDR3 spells CASSVERGNQPQHF. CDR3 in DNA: TGTGCCAGCAGTGTCGAGAGGGGCAATCAGCCCCAGCATTTT.

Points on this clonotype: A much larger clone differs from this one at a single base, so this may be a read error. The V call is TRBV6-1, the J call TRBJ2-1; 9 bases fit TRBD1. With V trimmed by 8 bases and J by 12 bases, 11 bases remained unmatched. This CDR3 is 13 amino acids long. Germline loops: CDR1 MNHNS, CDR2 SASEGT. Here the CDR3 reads CASGMNRGHAQFF. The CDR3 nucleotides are TGTGCCAGCGGGATGAACAGGGGGCATGCGCAGTTCTTC.

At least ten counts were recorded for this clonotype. The CDR3 nucleotides read TGTGCCAGCAGCCAAGGCGTCGAGCAGTACTTC. Translating it yields CASSQGVEQYF. The V gene is TRBV3-1, the J gene TRBJ2-7; D gene uncertain. From germline, CDR1 is LGHDT and CDR2 YNNKEL (reference sequence). The CDR3 has 11 residues. V lost 1 base and J 6 bases, leaving 4 bases between the germline ends.

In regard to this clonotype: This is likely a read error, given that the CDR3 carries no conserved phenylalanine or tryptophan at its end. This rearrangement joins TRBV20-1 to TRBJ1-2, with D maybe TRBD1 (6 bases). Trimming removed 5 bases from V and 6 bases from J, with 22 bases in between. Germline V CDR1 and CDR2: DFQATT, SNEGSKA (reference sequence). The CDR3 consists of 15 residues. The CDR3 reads CSAGRPGGERDGYTV. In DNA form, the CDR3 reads TGCAGTGCTGGACGCCCGGGGGGCGAAAGGGATGGCTACACCGTC.